These 14 T cell receptor beta chains came from one sample sequenced in a study of blood T cells in healthy people across ages. A second PCR of 7 to 11 cycles used a sample-barcoded 5' primer and a J-beta primer mix. TCRdb re-derived calls from the 5' RACE reads in MiXCR, one entry per CDR3 protein. The table lists hundreds of thousands of distinct CDR3 sequences, 45% to 70% of them singletons, with 25% to 30% in the top ten. The sequenced sample consisted of blood. The receptors were gathered from a man aged 35-49 years in good health.

The chain uses TRBV2 and TRBJ1-5; D gene unclear. The germline CDR1 and CDR2 sequences are SNHLY and FYNNEI. The CDR3 consists of 14 residues. V was pared by 2 bases and J by 2 bases, with 7 bases between. DNA of the CDR3: TGTGCCAGCAGTGAAATGAAGGGCAATCAGCCCCAGCATTTT. The encoded protein is CASSEMKGNQPQHF.

The V gene is TRBV20-1, the J gene TRBJ2-3, with 12 nucleotides matching TRBD2. After removal of 0 bases from V and 4 bases from J, the junction contained 5 bases not matched to a gene. The germline V gene has CDR1 DFQATT and CDR2 SNEGSKA (reference sequence). The CDR3 contains 16 residues. This CDR3 is CSARDLAGGQADTQYF. The CDR3, as DNA: TGCAGTGCTAGAGACCTAGCGGGGGGGCAGGCAGATACGCAGTATTTT.

This sequence joins TRBV15 and TRBJ2-5; 7 nucleotides line up with TRBD1. Germline CDR1 LNHNV, CDR2 YYDKDF (reference sequence). CDR3 size: 14 residues. Trimming cost V 1 base and J 11 bases; bases outside gene matches: 10. As DNA, the CDR3 is TGTGCCACCAGCAGAGGACAGGGAGCCTACAAGCAGTACTTC. It is translated as CATSRGQGAYKQYF. Full variable domain (outside the CDR3, taken from reference TRBV15 and TRBJ2-5): DAMVIQNPRYQVTQFGKPVTLSCSQTLNHNVMYWYQQKSSQAPKLLFHYYDKDFNNEADTPDNFQSRRPNTSFCFLDIRSPGLGDTAMYLCATSRGQGAYKQYFGPGTRLLVL.

This clonotype was found once. The DNA is omitted, as the CDR3 cannot be located on it reliably, and the CDR3 follows TCRdb's listing. Here the CDR3 reads CASSLVGQGNTEVFF. This chain links TRBV5-1 with TRBJ1-1; TRBD1, the table's D call, was not compared with the DNA. Per germline, CDR1 SGHRS and CDR2 YFSETQ. With termini counted, the CDR3 has 15 amino acids.

The CDR3 loop is CASSYLWTDGNTIYF. In nucleotides, the CDR3 is TGTGCCAGCAGTTACCTTTGGACCGATGGAAACACCATATATTTT. The chain combines TRBV6-2 or TRBV6-3 with TRBJ1-3, with no clear D. The ends were cut back, 2 bases at V and 3 bases at J, with 11 bases in the middle. The germline V gene has CDR1 MNHEY and CDR2 SVGEGT. This CDR3 is built from 15 residues.

This clonotype showed up just a few times. This chain joins TRBV12-3 or TRBV12-4 and TRBJ2-5, with a possible D match to TRBD1 (6 bases). V was shortened by 5 bases and J by 3 bases, with 13 bases between the two germline ends. The CDR3 is 14 residues long. The DNA of the CDR3 is TGTGCCAGCAGTCCCCGGGGACAAGAAGAGACCCAGTACTTC. It encodes CASSPRGQEETQYF.

There are a few counts of this clonotype. The chain combines TRBV7-2 with TRBJ2-3, with 11 positions matching TRBD1. The ends lost 6 bases at V and 3 bases at J; junction bases unmatched: 5. The CDR3 runs 15 residues. Germline V gene data show CDR1 as SGHTA and CDR2 as FQGNSA. The CDR3 region is CASSLDRGRTDTQYF. DNA of the CDR3: TGTGCCAGCAGTCTGGACAGGGGGCGAACAGATACGCAGTATTTT.

This clonotype has a handful of counts. The V and J genes are TRBV29-1 and TRBJ2-1, with 14 bases lining up with TRBD2. The CDR3 is 16 amino acids. V lost 4 bases and J lost 0; bases outside the gene matches: 2. Germline CDR1 is SQVTM and CDR2 is ANQGSEA. CDR3 loop: CSVVGTSGSSYNEQFF. The CDR3 DNA sequence: TGCAGCGTTGTGGGGACTAGCGGGAGCTCCTACAATGAGCAGTTCTTC.

This clonotype showed up just a few times. V usage is TRBV6-2 or TRBV6-3 and J usage is TRBJ2-3; 7 nucleotides match TRBD1. The CDR3 consists of 15 residues. V trimming: 11 bases; J trimming: 4 bases; junction bases outside the gene matches: 15. From germline, CDR1 is MNHEY and CDR2 SVGEGT. The CDR3 DNA reads as TGTGCCGCCAGCAAAAGGACAGGAGCCCCAGATACGCAGTATTTT. Its translation is CAASKRTGAPDTQYF.

The chain joins TRBV7-2 to TRBJ2-7, with TRBD2 matching 12 bases. The CDR3 is 15 residues long. Germline values: CDR1 SGHTA, CDR2 FQGNSA. The V gene end was trimmed by 4 bases and the J gene end by 6 bases; junction bases not matched to a gene: 7. The CDR3 DNA reads TGTGCCAGCAGCTCACTAGCGGGAGGCCGAGGCGAGCAGTACTTC. Translation gives CASSSLAGGRGEQYF.

The J gene is TRBJ2-6, the V gene TRBV5-6, with 7 bases matching TRBD2. V lost 4 bases to trimming and J lost 1 base; unmatched junction nucleotides: 11. CDR3 length: 18 amino acids. Germline values: CDR1 SGHDT, CDR2 YYEEEE. Here the CDR3 DNA reads TGTGCCAGCAGCCAGTGGCTGCTAGCGGTATCTGGGGCCAACGTCCTGACTTTC. It specifies CASSQWLLAVSGANVLTF.

The chain carries TRBV6-2 or TRBV6-3 and TRBJ2-7; maybe TRBD2 (6 bases). The V and J ends lost 6 bases and 3 bases respectively, with 12 bases between them. Germline CDR1 reads MNHEY; CDR2 reads SVGEGT. CDR3 length: 13 amino acids. The CDR3 bases are TGTGCCAGCAGATTCCGACTAGACTACGAGCAGTACTTC. Its translation: CASRFRLDYEQYF.

This clonotype was counted between two and nine times. The chain has TRBV6-5 and TRBJ2-5; D possibly uses TRBD1 or TRBD2 (5 bases each). Germline loops: CDR1 MNHEY, CDR2 SVGAGI. The V end lost 6 bases, the J end lost 3 bases, and 17 bases lay between the germline ends. The CDR3 spans 15 residues. Here the CDR3 reads CASSWDGEFEETQYF. CDR3 nucleotide sequence: TGTGCCAGCAGCTGGGACGGGGAGTTCGAAGAGACCCAGTACTTC.

This clonotype has just a few counts. V gene TRBV9 combines with J gene TRBJ2-1; TRBD2 matches 13 bases. The CDR3 is made up of 16 amino acids. The germline V gene encodes CDR1 SGDLS and CDR2 YYNGEE. Trimming took 0 bases from V and 14 from J; bases not matched to a gene: 11. CDR3 sequence reads: CASSVGTSGGLYEKFF. In DNA form, the CDR3 reads TGTGCCAGCAGCGTAGGGACTAGCGGGGGTCTATACGAGAAGTTCTTC.